This record covers a single T cell receptor beta chain. Data came from immunoSEQ multiplex PCR; TCRdb stores just in-frame clones and leaves some out. The data contain about 440,000 clones, approximately 90% of them singletons. V lost 5 bases, J lost 5 bases, and 7 bases stayed unmatched. CDR3 size: 15 residues. Germline V gene data show CDR1 as SGHVS and CDR2 as FNYEAQ. Participants came from 24 US areas, aged about 18 to 95 years. Which cohort a participant joined came from the clinical history participants gave. This sample was taken from a study of blood T cell repertoires in COVID-19. J is TRBJ1-5 and V is TRBV7-6; the match to TRBD1 covers 9 bases. The sequenced sample consisted of PBMCs or T cells enriched from blood (not recorded which). This receptor was obtained from a woman aged 18-30 years with acute COVID-19. CDR3 region: CASSQDRGGDQPQHF. The CDR3 DNA is TGTGCCAGCAGCCAGGACAGGGGAGGGGATCAGCCCCAGCATTTT.